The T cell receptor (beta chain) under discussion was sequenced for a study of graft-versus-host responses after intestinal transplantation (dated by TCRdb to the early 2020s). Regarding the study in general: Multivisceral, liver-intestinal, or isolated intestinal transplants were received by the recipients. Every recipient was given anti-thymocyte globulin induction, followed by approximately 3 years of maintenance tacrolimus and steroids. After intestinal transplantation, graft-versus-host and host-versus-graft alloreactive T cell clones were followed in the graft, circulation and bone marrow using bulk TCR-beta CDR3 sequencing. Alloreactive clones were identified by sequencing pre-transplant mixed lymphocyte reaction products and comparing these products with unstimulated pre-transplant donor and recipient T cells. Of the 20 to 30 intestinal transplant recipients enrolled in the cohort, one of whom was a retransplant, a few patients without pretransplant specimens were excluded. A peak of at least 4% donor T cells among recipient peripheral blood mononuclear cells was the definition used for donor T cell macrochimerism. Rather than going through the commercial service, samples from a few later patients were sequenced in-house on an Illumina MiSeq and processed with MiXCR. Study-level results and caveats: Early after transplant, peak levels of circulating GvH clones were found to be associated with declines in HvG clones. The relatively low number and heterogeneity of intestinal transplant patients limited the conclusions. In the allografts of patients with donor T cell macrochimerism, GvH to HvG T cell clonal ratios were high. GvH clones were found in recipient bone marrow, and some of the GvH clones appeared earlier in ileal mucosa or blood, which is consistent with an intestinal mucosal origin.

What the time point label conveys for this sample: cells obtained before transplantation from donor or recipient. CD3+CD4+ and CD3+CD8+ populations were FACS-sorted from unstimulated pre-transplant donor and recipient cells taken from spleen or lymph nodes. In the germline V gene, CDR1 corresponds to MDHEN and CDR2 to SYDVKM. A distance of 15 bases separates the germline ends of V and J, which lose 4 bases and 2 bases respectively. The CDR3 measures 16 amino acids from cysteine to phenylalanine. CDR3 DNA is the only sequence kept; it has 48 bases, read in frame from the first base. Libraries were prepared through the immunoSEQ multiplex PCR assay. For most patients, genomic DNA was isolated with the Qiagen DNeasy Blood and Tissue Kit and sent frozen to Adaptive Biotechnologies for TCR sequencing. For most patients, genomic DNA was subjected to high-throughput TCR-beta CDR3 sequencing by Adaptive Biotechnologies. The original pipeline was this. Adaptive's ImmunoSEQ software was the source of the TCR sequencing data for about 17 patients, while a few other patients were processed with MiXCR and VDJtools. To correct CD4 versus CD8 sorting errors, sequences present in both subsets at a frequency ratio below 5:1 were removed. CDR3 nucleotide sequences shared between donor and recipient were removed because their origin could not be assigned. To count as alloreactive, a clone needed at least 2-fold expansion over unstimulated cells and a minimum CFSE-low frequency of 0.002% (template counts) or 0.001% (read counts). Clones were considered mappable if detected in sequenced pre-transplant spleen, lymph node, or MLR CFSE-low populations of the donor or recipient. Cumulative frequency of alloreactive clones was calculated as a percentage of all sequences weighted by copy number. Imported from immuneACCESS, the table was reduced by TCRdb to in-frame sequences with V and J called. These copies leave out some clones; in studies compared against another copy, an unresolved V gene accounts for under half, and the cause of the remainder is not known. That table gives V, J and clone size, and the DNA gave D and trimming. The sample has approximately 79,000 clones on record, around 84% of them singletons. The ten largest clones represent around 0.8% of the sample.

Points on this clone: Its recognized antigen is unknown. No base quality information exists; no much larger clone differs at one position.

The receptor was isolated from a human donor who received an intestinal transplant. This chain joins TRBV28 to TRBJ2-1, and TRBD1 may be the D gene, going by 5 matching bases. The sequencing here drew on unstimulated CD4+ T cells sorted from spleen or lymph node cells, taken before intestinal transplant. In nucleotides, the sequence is TGTGCCAGCAGTTCTTGGGGCCGATCGCCCTACAATGAGCAGTTCTTC. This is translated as CASSSWGRSPYNEQFF.